One sample yielded the 20 T cell receptor beta chains listed below, sequenced in a study of cytomegalovirus exposure and HLA in healthy donors. Primers: 60 Vbeta forward and 13 Jbeta reverse. Here immunoSEQ multiplex PCR was the method, and the copy in TCRdb shows in-frame clones only, minus some. This table holds approximately 160,000 clones, 75% to 90% found once. Sequencing input: PBMCs. Receptors originate from a human donor in good health.

The rearrangement uses TRBV4-3 and TRBJ1-2, with TRBD1 matching over 7 bases. V trimming: 3 bases; J trimming: 8 bases; junction bases outside the gene matches: 6. Germline values: CDR1 LGHNA, CDR2 YSLEER. This CDR3 is built from 13 residues. CDR3 protein: CASSHPGGWGYTF. The DNA for the CDR3 is TGCGCCAGCAGCCATCCAGGGGGTTGGGGCTACACCTTC.

The rearrangement uses TRBV7-7 and TRBJ2-5; D gene uncertain. V lost 1 base, J lost 3 bases, and 6 bases lay in between. Per the germline V gene, CDR1 is SSHAT and CDR2 is FNYEAQ (reference sequence). This CDR3 has 13 residues. In nucleotides, the CDR3 is TGTGCCAGCAGCTTAGGGGCAGAAGAGACCCAGTACTTC. This translates into CASSLGAEETQYF.

The gene calls are TRBV13 and TRBJ2-2; TRBD2 matches at 11 bases. Germline V CDR1 and CDR2: PRHDT, FYEKMQ (reference sequence). This CDR3 contains 17 residues. V lost 5 bases and J lost 0; bases outside the gene matches: 5. CDR3: CASSTPSGGPNTGELFF. The CDR3 DNA reads TGTGCCAGCAGCACACCTAGCGGGGGGCCGAACACCGGGGAGCTGTTTTTT.

Here the CDR3 reads CASSLSSGAGELFF. CDR3 in DNA: TGTGCCAGCAGCCTATCTAGCGGGGCCGGGGAGCTGTTTTTT. The chain recombines TRBV11-3 with TRBJ2-2, with 9 bases aligning to TRBD2. This CDR3 contains 14 residues. The V gene's germline CDR1 is SGHNT and CDR2 YENEEA. V lost 5 bases to trimming and J lost 6 bases; unmatched junction nucleotides: 4.

The rearrangement joins TRBV11-1 to TRBJ2-1; TRBD2 matches at 15 bases. Trimming cost V 4 bases and J 0 bases; bases outside gene matches: 1. The CDR3 runs 17 residues. Germline V gene data show CDR1 as SGHAT and CDR2 as FQDESV (reference sequence). Here the CDR3 reads CASSSGLAGGSYNEQFF. The CDR3 DNA reads TGTGCCAGCAGCTCGGGACTAGCGGGGGGCTCCTACAATGAGCAGTTCTTC.

In DNA form, the CDR3 reads TGTGCCAGCAGCGCTAAGGGACATCAGGACTACAATGAGCAGTTCTTC. It translates to CASSAKGHQDYNEQFF. The chain is built from TRBV27 and TRBJ2-1, with a tentative D call TRBD1 (6 bases). The CDR3 is 16 amino acids. V was trimmed by 6 bases and J by 3 bases, leaving 18 bases between them. CDR1 is MNHEY, CDR2 SMNVEV, per germline (reference sequence).

In this sample, this clone turned up a few times. The chain couples TRBV18 to TRBJ2-7, with D possibly matching TRBD1 (6 bases). CDR1 is KGHSH and CDR2 is LQKENI in the germline V gene. The V gene lost 3 bases and the J gene lost 1 base, with 7 bases spanning the gap. The CDR3 has 13 residues. The CDR3 DNA follows: TGTGCCAGCTCACCGGACAGATCCTACGAGCAGTACTTC. It encodes CASSPDRSYEQYF.

This clone was seen once. This chain links TRBV5-4 with TRBJ2-1; 9 nucleotides line up with TRBD2. Germline V gene lookup returns CDR1 SGHNT and CDR2 YYREEE (reference sequence). This CDR3 has 16 amino acids. The junction had 5 bases not matched to a gene; V was cut back by 2 bases and J by 2 bases. The CDR3 protein is CASSLSGGTTYNEQFF. The CDR3 nucleotides read TGTGCCAGCAGCTTAAGCGGGGGGACGACCTACAATGAGCAGTTCTTC. The full variable domain, its missing parts supplied by reference TRBV5-4 and TRBJ2-1, is ETGVTQSPTHLIKTRGQQVTLRCSSQSGHNTVSWYQQALGQGPQFIFQYYREEENGRGNFPPRFSGLQFPNYSSELNVNALELDDSALYLCASSLSGGTTYNEQFFGPGTRLTVL.

The chain joins TRBV19 to TRBJ2-2, with 8 bases aligning to TRBD1. CDR1 and CDR2 (germline): LNHDA, SQIVND (reference sequence). This CDR3 contains 16 residues. The V and J ends lost 1 base and 4 bases, in that order; junction bases with no gene match: 5. Here the CDR3 reads CASSIGTGTLTGELFF. DNA for the CDR3: TGTGCCAGTAGTATAGGGACAGGGACTCTCACCGGGGAGCTGTTTTTT.

The chain recombines TRBV7-9 with TRBJ2-7; maybe TRBD2 (6 bases). The CDR3 sequence is 13 residues long. Germline V gives CDR1 SEHNR, CDR2 FQNEAQ (reference sequence). The ends were cut back, 5 bases at V and 3 bases at J, with 11 bases in the middle. The CDR3 sequence: CASSPGLGYEQYF. Here the CDR3 DNA reads TGTGCCAGCAGCCCGGGACTTGGCTACGAGCAGTACTTC.

CDR3 in amino acids: CASSLQGAREKLFF. The CDR3 region has the DNA TGTGCCAGCAGCTTACAGGGGGCACGTGAAAAACTGTTTTTT. The chain couples TRBV2 to TRBJ1-4; the match to TRBD1 covers 9 bases. J was trimmed by 7 bases and V by 6 bases; bases with no gene match: 6. From germline, CDR1 is SNHLY and CDR2 FYNNEI. This CDR3 is 14 amino acids long.

Regarding this clone: Other DNA sequences in the sample encode the same CDR3. This chain uses TRBV5-1 with TRBJ1-2, with D unresolved. The V end lost 0 bases, the J end lost 2 bases, and 5 bases lay between the germline ends. From germline, CDR1 is SGHRS and CDR2 YFSETQ. The CDR3 runs 13 residues. The CDR3 DNA is TGCGCCAGCAGCTTGGACCGGAACTATGGCTACACCTTC. Amino acid sequence: CASSLDRNYGYTF.

This clone appeared a single time. The chain carries TRBV28 and TRBJ2-5; D not certain. Germline values: CDR1 MDHEN, CDR2 SYDVKM. V lost 3 bases and J 1 base, leaving 9 bases between the germline ends. This CDR3 is 14 amino acids long. The CDR3 reads CASSLVTIQETQYF. For the CDR3, the DNA is TGTGCCAGCAGTTTGGTGACAATCCAAGAGACCCAGTACTTC.

The chain combines TRBV10-1 with TRBJ2-7; D not certain. Per the germline V gene, CDR1 is WNHNN and CDR2 is SYGVQD (reference sequence). This CDR3 spans 12 amino acids. Trimming left V 11 bases short and J 7 bases short, with 18 bases between. The CDR3 bases are TGCGCCCGTTGTATGGAGCTCGAAGAGCAGTACTTC. Translated, it gives CARCMELEEQYF.

This rearrangement joins TRBV28 to TRBJ1-4; D possibly corresponds to TRBD1 (6 bases). Germline V gives CDR1 MDHEN, CDR2 SYDVKM. The ends were cut back, 10 bases at V and 3 bases at J, with 15 bases in the middle. The CDR3 consists of 14 residues. CDR3 loop: CATDGGRANEKLFF. In nucleotides, the CDR3 is TGTGCCACCGACGGGGGGCGGGCTAATGAAAAACTGTTTTTT.

The genes are TRBV2 and TRBJ2-2, with a weak D call TRBD2 (5 bases). V was pared by 2 bases and J by 4 bases, with 14 bases between. Germline V gene data show CDR1 as SNHLY and CDR2 as FYNNEI. The CDR3 sequence is 16 residues long. CDR3 bases: TGTGCCAGCAGTGAATTTGCGGGCCTGGGCACCGGGGAGCTGTTTTTT. Protein: CASSEFAGLGTGELFF.

This rearrangement joins TRBV7-2 to TRBJ2-1; D gene unclear. CDR1 and CDR2 from the germline V gene are SGHTA and FQGNSA. This CDR3 contains 14 residues. V shed 3 bases and J shed 8 bases, with 14 bases lying between them. CDR3 nucleotides: TGTGCCAGCAGCTTGCCTGTGAGGCTGTATGAGCAGTTCTTC. Translation: CASSLPVRLYEQFF.

The chain recombines TRBV29-1 with TRBJ2-1, with D possibly TRBD1 on 6 matching bases. Deletions cut 7 bases from V and 8 bases from J, with 21 bases between. The germline CDR1 and CDR2 sequences are SQVTM and ANQGSEA. CDR3 length equals 14 residues. The CDR3 sequence is CSGLDSDQGHEQFF. The DNA of the CDR3 is TGCAGCGGGCTTGACTCGGATCAGGGGCATGAGCAGTTCTTC.

This rearrangement joins TRBV5-4 to TRBJ1-2, with TRBD1 as a possible D gene (6 bases). Trimming pared 2 bases from V and 4 bases from J, leaving 9 bases between. The CDR3 is made up of 13 amino acids. Germline CDR1 SGHNT, CDR2 YYREEE (reference sequence). The CDR3 DNA follows: TGTGCCAGCAGCTTTGGGACACCCTATGGCTACACCTTC. It specifies CASSFGTPYGYTF.

The J gene is TRBJ1-1, the V gene TRBV11-2; TRBD1 matches at 7 bases. The CDR3 length is 15 residues. With 5 bases clipped from V and 6 bases from J, the junction kept 12 bases outside the gene matches. Germline CDR1 and CDR2: SGHAT and FQNNGV. CDR3 amino acids: CASSLVAGGFSEAFF. The CDR3 region has the DNA TGTGCCAGCAGCCTAGTGGCAGGGGGATTCTCTGAAGCTTTCTTT.